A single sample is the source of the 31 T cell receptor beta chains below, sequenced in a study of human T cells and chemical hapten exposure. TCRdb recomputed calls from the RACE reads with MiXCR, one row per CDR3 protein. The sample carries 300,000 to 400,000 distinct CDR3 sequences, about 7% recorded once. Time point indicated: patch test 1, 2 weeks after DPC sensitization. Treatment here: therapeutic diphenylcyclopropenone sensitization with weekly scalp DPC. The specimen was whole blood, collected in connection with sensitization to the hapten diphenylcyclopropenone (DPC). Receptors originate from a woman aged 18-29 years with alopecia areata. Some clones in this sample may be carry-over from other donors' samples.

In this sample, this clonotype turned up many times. The CDR3 bases are TGTGCCAGCCGTCGCGGGAATCAGCCCCAGCATTTT. This sequence encodes CASRRGNQPQHF. The rearrangement joins TRBV6-5 to TRBJ1-5; D is unclear. Trimming cost V 8 bases and J 4 bases, with 9 bases left between them. Germline CDR1 and CDR2: MNHEY and SVGAGI. The CDR3 extends over 12 amino acids.

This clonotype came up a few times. CDR3 coding DNA: TGTGCCAGCAGGGAGGGACAGGGTTATCGCACAGATACGCAGTATTTT. Its translation: CASREGQGYRTDTQYF. This chain connects TRBV6-9 to TRBJ2-3, with TRBD1 matching 9 bases. CDR3 length equals 16 residues. V dropped 6 bases and J dropped 1; count of bases not matched to a gene: 8. Germline V gene data show CDR1 as MNHGY and CDR2 as SVAAGI.

The CDR3 DNA is TGCAGCGTTGTCGTTTGGGGGGGGAAAGACGGCACTGAAGCTTTCTTT. Translation gives CSVVVWGGKDGTEAFF. The V and J genes are TRBV29-1 and TRBJ1-1; D may be TRBD1 (5 bases). This CDR3 is 16 amino acids long. The germline gives CDR1 SQVTM, CDR2 ANQGSEA. Trimming took 4 bases from V and 4 from J, leaving 22 bases between them.

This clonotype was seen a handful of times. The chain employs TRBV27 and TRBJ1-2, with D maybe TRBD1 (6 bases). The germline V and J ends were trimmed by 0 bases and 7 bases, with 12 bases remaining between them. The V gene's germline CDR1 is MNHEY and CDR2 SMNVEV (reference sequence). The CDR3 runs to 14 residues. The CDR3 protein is CASSLSQGLTGYTF. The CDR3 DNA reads TGTGCCAGCAGTTTATCCCAGGGGTTGACTGGCTACACCTTC.

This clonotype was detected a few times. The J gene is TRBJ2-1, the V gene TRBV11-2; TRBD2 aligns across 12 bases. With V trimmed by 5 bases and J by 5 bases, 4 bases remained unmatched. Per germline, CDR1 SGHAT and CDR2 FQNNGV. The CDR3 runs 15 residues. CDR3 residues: CASSPGLAGHNEQFF. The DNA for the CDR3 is TGTGCCAGCAGCCCTGGACTAGCGGGGCACAATGAGCAGTTCTTC.

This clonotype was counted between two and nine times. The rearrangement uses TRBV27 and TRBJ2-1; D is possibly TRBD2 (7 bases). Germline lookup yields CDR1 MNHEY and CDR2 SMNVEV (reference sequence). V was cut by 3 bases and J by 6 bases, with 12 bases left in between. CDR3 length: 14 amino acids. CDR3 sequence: CASSFQGRANEQFF. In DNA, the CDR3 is TGTGCCAGCAGTTTCCAGGGGAGGGCCAATGAGCAGTTCTTC.

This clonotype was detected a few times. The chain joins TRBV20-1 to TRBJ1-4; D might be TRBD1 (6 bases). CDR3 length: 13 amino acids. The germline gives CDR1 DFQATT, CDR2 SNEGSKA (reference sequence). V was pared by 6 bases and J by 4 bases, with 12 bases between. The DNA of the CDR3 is TGCAGTGCGCGAGGGGGGATTAATGAAAAACTGTTTTTT. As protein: CSARGGINEKLFF.

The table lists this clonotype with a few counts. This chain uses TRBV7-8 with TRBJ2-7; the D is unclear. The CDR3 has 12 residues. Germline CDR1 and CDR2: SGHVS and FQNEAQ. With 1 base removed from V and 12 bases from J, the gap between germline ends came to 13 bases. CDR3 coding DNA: TGTGCCAGCAGCTTAGAAGTCAGACCCACGTACTTC. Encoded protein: CASSLEVRPTYF.

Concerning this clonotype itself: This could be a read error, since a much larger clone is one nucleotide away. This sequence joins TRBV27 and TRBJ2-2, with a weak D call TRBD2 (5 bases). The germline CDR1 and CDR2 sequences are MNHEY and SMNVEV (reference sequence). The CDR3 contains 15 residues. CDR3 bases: TGTGCCAACAGTTTACTAGGCACGAACACCGGGGAGCTGTTTTTT. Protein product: CANSLLGTNTGELFF.

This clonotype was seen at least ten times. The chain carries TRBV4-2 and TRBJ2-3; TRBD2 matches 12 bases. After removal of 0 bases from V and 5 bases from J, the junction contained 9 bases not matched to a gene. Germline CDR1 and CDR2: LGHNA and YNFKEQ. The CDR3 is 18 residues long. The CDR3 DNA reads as TGTGCCAGCAGCCAAGAATACCGGCTAGCGGGGGGGCAAGATACGCAGTATTTT. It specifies CASSQEYRLAGGQDTQYF.

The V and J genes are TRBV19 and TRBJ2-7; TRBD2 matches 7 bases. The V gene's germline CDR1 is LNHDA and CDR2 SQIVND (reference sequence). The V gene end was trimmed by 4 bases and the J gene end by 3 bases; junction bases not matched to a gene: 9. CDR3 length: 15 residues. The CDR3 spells CASSTSAAGDYEQYF. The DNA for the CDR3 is TGTGCCAGTAGTACAAGTGCGGCGGGGGACTACGAGCAGTACTTC.

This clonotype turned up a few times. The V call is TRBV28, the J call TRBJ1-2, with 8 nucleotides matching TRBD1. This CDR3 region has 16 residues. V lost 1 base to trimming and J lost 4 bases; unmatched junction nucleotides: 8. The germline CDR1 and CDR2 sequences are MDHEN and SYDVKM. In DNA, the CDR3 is TGTGCCAGCAGTTTATCCCTGACAGGGGAGTTCTATGGCTACACCTTC. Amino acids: CASSLSLTGEFYGYTF.

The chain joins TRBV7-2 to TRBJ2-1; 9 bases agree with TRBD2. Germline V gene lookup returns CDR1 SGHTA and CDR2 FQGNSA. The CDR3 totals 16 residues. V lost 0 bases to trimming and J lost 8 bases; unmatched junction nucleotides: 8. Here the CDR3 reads CASSLAQAGGQDEQFF. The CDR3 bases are TGTGCCAGCAGCTTAGCCCAAGCGGGGGGCCAAGATGAGCAGTTCTTC.

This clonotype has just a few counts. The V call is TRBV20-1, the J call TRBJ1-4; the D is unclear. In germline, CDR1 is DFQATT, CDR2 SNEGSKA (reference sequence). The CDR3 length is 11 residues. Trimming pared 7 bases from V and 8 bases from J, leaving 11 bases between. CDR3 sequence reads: CSGAGREKLFF. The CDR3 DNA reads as TGCAGTGGGGCGGGGAGAGAAAAACTGTTTTTT.

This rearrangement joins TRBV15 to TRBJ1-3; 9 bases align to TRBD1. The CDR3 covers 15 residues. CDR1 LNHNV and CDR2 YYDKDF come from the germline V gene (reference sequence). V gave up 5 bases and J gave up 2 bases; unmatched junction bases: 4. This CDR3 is CATSSGTGPGNTIYF. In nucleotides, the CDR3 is TGTGCCACCAGCTCCGGGACAGGGCCTGGAAACACCATATATTTT.

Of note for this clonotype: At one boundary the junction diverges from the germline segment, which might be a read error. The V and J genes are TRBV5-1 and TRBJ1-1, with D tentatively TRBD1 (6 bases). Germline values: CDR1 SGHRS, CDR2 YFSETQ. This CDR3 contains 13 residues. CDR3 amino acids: CASSWTVNAEAFF. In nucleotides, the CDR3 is TGCGCCAGCAGCTGGACAGTGAACGCTGAAGCTTTCTTT.

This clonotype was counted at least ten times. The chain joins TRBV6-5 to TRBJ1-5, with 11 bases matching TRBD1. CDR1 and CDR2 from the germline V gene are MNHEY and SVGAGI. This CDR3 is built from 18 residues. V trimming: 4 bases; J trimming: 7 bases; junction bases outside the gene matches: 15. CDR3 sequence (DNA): TGTGCCAGCAGTTTCACTCTGACCGGGACAGGGGGTCGACAGCCCCAGCATTTT. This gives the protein CASSFTLTGTGGRQPQHF.

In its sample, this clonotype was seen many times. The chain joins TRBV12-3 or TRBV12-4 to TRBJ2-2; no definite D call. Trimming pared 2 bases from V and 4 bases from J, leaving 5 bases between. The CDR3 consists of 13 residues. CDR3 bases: TGTGCCAGCAGTTTATGGGCCACCGGGGAGCTGTTTTTT. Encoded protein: CASSLWATGELFF.

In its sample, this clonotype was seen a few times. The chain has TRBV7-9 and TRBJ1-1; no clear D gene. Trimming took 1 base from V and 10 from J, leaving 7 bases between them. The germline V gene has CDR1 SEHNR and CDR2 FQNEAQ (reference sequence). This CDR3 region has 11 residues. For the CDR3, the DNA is TGTGCCAGCAGCTTAGTCGGAAGAGCTTTCTTT. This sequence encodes CASSLVGRAFF.

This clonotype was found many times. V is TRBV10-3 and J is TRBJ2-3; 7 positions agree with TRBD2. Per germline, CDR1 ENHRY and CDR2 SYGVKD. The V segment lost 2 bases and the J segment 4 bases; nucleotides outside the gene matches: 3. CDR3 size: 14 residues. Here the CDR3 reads CAISETSASDTQYF. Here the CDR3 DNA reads TGTGCCATCAGTGAGACTAGCGCGTCAGATACGCAGTATTTT.

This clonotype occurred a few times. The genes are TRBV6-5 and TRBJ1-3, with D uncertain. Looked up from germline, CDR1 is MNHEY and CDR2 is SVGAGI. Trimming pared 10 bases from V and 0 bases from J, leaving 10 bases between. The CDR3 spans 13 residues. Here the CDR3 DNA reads TGTGCCACCAAAAGCGACTCTGGAAACACCATATATTTT. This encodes CATKSDSGNTIYF.

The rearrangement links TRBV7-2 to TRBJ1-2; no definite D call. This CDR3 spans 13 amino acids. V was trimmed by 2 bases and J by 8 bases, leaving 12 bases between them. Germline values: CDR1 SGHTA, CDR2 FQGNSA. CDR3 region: CASSLSGVRGYTF. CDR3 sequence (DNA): TGTGCCAGCAGCTTATCCGGAGTACGCGGCTACACCTTC.

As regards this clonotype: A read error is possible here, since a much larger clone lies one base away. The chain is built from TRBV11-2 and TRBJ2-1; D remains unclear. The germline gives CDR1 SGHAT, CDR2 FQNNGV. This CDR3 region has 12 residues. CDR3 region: CASSLISNVQFF. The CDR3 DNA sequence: TGTGCCAGCAGCTTGATCAGTAATGTGCAGTTCTTC.

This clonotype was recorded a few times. The CDR3 bases are TGCGCCAGCAGCGGTACCGGGACAGGCACAGATACGCAGTATTTT. It encodes CASSGTGTGTDTQYF. The chain is built from TRBV5-1 and TRBJ2-3; 7 bases line up with TRBD1. Germline V gene sequence: CDR1 SGHRS, CDR2 YFSETQ. The CDR3 runs 15 residues. V gave up 4 bases and J gave up 1 base; unmatched junction bases: 6. Using reference TRBV5-1 and TRBJ2-3 for the parts outside the CDR3, the full variable domain is KAGVTQTPRYLIKTRGQQVTLSCSPISGHRSVSWYQQTPGQGLQFLFEYFSETQRNKGNFPGRFSGRQFSNSRSEMNVSTLELGDSALYLCASSGTGTGTDTQYFGPGTRLTVL.

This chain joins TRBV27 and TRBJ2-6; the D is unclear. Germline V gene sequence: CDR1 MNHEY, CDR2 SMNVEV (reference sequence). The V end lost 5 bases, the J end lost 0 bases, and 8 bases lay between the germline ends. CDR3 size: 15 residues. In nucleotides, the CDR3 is TGTGCCAGCAGTCCCCGTTTCTCTGGGGCCAACGTCCTGACTTTC. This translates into CASSPRFSGANVLTF.

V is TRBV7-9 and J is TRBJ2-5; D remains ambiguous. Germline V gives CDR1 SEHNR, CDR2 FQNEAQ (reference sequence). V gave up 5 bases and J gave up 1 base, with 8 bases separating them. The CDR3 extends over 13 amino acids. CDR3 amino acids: CASSVSIQETQYF. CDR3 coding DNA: TGTGCCAGCAGCGTTAGTATCCAAGAGACCCAGTACTTC.

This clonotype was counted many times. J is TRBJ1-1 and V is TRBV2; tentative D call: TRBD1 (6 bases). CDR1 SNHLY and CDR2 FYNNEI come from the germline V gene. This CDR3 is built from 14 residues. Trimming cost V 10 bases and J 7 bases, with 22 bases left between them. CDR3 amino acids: CATTSLGAHREAFF. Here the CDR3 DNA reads TGTGCCACCACATCCTTGGGGGCCCACCGTGAAGCTTTCTTT.

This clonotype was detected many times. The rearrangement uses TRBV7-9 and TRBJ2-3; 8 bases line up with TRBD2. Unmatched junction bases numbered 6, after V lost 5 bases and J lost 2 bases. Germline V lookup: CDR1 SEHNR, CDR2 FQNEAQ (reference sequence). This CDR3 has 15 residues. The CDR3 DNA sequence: TGTGCCAGCAGCCTCACGCGGGGGGTCACAGATACGCAGTATTTT. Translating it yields CASSLTRGVTDTQYF.

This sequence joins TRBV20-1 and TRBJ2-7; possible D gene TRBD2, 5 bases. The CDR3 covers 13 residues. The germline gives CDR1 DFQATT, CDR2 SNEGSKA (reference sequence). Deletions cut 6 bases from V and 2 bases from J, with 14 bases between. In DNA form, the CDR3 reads TGCAGTGCAGCGCGGACTCCAACCTACGAGCAGTACTTC. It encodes CSAARTPTYEQYF.

In DNA form, the CDR3 reads TGCAGTGCTAAAGATACGCAGTATTTT. It translates to CSAKDTQYF. The chain employs TRBV20-1 and TRBJ2-3; D is uncertain. The V end lost 4 bases, the J end lost 5 bases, and 1 base lay between the germline ends. The germline V gene has CDR1 DFQATT and CDR2 SNEGSKA (reference sequence). This CDR3 is built from 9 residues.

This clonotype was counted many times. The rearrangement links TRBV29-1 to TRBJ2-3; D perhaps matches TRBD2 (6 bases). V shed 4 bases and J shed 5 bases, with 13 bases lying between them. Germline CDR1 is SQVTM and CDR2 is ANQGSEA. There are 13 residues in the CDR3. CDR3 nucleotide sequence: TGCAGCGTTGGGAGACTAGTGGTAGATACGCAGTATTTT. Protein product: CSVGRLVVDTQYF.